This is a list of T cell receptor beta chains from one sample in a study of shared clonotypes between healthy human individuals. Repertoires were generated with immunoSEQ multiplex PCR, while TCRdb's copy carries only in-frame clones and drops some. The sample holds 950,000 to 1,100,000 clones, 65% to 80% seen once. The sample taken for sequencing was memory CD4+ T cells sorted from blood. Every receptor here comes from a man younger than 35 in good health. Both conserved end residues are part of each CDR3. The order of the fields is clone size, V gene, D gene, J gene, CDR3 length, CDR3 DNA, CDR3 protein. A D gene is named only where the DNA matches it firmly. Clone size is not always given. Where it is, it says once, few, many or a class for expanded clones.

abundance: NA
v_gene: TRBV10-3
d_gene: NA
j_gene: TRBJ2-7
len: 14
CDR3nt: TGTGCCATCAGTGAACAATCAGGGACGTACGAGCAGTACTTC
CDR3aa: CAISEQSGTYEQYF

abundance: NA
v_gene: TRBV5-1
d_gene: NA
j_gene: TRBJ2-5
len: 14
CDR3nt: TGCGCCAGCAGCTTGGCTACAGCTCAAGAGACCCAGTACTTC
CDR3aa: CASSLATAQETQYF

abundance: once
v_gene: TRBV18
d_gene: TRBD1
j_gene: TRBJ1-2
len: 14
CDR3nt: TGTGCCAGCTCACCACCGATTGACAGGGACGGCTACACCTTC
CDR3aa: CASSPPIDRDGYTF

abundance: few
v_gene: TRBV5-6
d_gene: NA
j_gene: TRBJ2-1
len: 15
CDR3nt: TGTGCCAGCAGCCGAATTGACCAGGACTACAATGAGCAGTTCTTC
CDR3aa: CASSRIDQDYNEQFF

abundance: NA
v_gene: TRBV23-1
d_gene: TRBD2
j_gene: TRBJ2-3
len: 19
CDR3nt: TGCGCCAGCAGTTCTCCTAACGGGGGGGCCGTGTCAGGGCCAGATACGCAGTATTTT
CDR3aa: CASSSPNGGAVSGPDTQYF

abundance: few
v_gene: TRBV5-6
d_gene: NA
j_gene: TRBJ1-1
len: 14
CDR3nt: TGTGCCAGCAGCTTAATATCACAGAACACTGAAGCTTTCTTT
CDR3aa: CASSLISQNTEAFF

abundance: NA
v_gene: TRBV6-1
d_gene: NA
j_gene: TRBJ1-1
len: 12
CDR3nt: TGTGCCAGCAGCCGAGGGCCTACAGGAGCTTTCTTT
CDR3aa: CASSRGPTGAFF

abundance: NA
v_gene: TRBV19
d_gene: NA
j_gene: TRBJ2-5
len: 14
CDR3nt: TGTGCCAGTAGTATACAGGGAGAGGGGGAGACCCAGTACTTC
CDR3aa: CASSIQGEGETQYF

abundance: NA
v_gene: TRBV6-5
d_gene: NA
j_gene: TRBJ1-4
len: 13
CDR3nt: TGTGCCAGTAAACGGGGAAGTAATGAAAAACTGTTTTTT
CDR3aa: CASKRGSNEKLFF

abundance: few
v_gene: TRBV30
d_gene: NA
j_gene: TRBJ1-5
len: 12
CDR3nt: TGTGCCTGGAGTGACGCCCATCAGCCCCAGCATTTT
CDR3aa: CAWSDAHQPQHF

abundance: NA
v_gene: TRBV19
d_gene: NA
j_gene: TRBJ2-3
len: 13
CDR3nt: TGTGCCAGTAGTAATCAGCAGAGCGGGACGCAGTATTTT
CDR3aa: CASSNQQSGTQYF

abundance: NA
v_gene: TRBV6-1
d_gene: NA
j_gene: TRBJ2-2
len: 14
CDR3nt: TGTGCCAGCAGTGCCCGATTTAACACCGGGGAGCTGTTTTTT
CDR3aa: CASSARFNTGELFF

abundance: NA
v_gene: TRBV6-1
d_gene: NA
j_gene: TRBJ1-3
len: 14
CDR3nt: TGTGCCAGCAGTCCCCAGGGTGGTGGAAACACCATATATTTT
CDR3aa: CASSPQGGGNTIYF

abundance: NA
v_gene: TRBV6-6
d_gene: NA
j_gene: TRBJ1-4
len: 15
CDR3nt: TGTGCCAGCAGGGCACAGGGAGGGACTAATGAAAAACTGTTTTTT
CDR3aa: CASRAQGGTNEKLFF

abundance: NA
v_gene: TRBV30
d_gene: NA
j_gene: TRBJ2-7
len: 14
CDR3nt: TGTGCCTGGACATCGGGAGTAGCGGCCTACGAGCAGTACTTC
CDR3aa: CAWTSGVAAYEQYF

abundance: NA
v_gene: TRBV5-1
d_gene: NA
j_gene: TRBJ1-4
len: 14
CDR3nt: TGCGCCAGCAGCTTGGGTCACCTTAATGAAAAACTGTTTTTT
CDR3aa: CASSLGHLNEKLFF

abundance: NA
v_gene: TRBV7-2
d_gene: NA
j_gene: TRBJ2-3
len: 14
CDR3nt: TGTGCCAGCGTTCGTAATTCAGGTGGGGGTACGCAGTATTTT
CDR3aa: CASVRNSGGGTQYF

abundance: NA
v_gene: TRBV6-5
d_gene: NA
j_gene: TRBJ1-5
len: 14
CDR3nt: TGTGCCAGCAGTGAACAGGGAGGCAATCAGCCCCAGCATTTT
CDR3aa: CASSEQGGNQPQHF

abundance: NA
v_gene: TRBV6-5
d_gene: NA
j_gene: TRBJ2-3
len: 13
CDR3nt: TGTGCCAGCAGTTTAAGCGGCACAGATACGCAGTATTTT
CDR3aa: CASSLSGTDTQYF

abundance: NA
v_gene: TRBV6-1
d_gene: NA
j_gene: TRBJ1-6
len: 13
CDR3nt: TGTGCCAGCATTCCCCAGGGAAATTCACCCCTCCACTTT
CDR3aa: CASIPQGNSPLHF

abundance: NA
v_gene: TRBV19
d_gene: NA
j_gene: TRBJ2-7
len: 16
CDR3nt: TGTGCCAGTAGTAAAACAGGAACCTTCTATACCTACGAGCAGTACTTC
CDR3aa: CASSKTGTFYTYEQYF

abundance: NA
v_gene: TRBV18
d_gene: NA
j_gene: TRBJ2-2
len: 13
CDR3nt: TGTGCCAGCTCAGGAGGGACGACCGGGGAGCTGTTTTTT
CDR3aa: CASSGGTTGELFF

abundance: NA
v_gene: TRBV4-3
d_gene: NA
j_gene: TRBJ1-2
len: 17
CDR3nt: TGCGCCAGCAGCCAAGGTCTTGTGGGGGGAGCTAACTATGGCTACACCTTC
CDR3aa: CASSQGLVGGANYGYTF

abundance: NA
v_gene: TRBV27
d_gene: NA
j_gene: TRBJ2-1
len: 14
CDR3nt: TGTGCCAGCAGTACCCGCTCACGAGGGGATGAGCAGTTCTTC
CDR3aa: CASSTRSRGDEQFF

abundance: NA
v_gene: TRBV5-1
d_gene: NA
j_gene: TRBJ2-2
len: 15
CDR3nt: TGCGCCAGCAGCTTGAGATCAGTGGACGCCGGGGAGCTGTTTTTT
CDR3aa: CASSLRSVDAGELFF

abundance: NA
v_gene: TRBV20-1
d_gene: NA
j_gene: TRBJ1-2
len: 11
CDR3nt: TGCAGTGCTATTCCGGGCTATGGCTACACCTTC
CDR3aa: CSAIPGYGYTF